The 6 T cell receptor beta chains below all came from one sample that was sequenced in a study of tumor-infiltrating lymphocytes in glioblastoma multiforme (dated by TCRdb to 2016 to 2017). Sequencing instrument: Illumina HiSeq 2500. A modified ARM-PCR protocol with multiple V-beta primers and a C-beta primer was used to build TCRB libraries from RNA via three nested multiplex PCR rounds. TCRdb trimmed the raw reads at Q25, called clones with MiXCR and kept productive beta chains. Entries that share a CDR3 protein sequence are merged under the most common genes and DNA. The sample records around 30,000 distinct CDR3 sequences, roughly 64% of which are singletons. The ten largest clones capture roughly 33% of the sample. Sequenced input: brain tumor tissue. The receptors shown here come from a male donor with glioblastoma.

The chain links TRBV6-2 or TRBV6-3 to TRBJ2-7; TRBD1 aligns across 8 bases. Germline trimming cut 9 bases from V and 6 bases from J; bases unmatched to any gene: 13. Germline CDR1 MNHEY, CDR2 SVGEGT. This CDR3 region has 14 residues. CDR3 in DNA: TGTGCCAGTTACAGGGGGAGACAGGGGCTCGAGCAGTACTTC. This translates into CASYRGRQGLEQYF.

This clonotype was detected many times. The genes are TRBV20-1 and TRBJ2-5, with TRBD2 as a possible D gene (5 bases). Germline assignment: CDR1 DFQATT and CDR2 SNEGSKA (reference sequence). V gave up 1 base and J gave up 7 bases, with 19 bases separating them. CDR3 length equals 15 residues. CDR3 loop: CSARVGGKLGGTQYF. CDR3 sequence (DNA): TGCAGTGCTAGAGTGGGTGGAAAGCTCGGAGGGACCCAGTACTTC.

The J gene is TRBJ1-5, the V gene TRBV29-1, with D perhaps matching TRBD1 (5 bases). Per the germline V gene, CDR1 is SQVTM and CDR2 is ANQGSEA. The CDR3 is 17 residues long. Trimming removed 8 bases from V and 5 bases from J, with 28 bases in between. The CDR3 is CSLFLGLGTGKDQPQHF. DNA for the CDR3: TGCAGCCTTTTCCTCGGCCTGGGGACCGGTAAAGATCAGCCCCAGCATTTT. Combining the CDR3 with reference TRBV29-1 and TRBJ1-5 gives the whole variable domain SAVISQKPSRDICQRGTSLTIQCQVDSQVTMMFWYRQQPGQSLTLIATANQGSEATYESGFVIDKFPISRPNLTFSTLTVSNMSPEDSSIYLCSLFLGLGTGKDQPQHFGDGTRLSIL.

As regards this clonotype: A read error may explain this, as a much larger clone is one base away. CDR3 DNA sequence: TGTGCCAGCAGTTCGAGTTCTGGGGCCAACGTCCTGACTTTC. Translated, it gives CASSSSSGANVLTF. The chain is built from TRBV28 and TRBJ2-6; no clear D gene. From germline, CDR1 is MDHEN and CDR2 SYDVKM. The CDR3 loop spans 14 amino acids. Trimming took off 4 bases at V and 1 base at J, with 5 bases between the two ends.

The chain uses TRBV29-1 and TRBJ2-7; 7 nucleotides line up with TRBD2. Germline V lookup: CDR1 SQVTM, CDR2 ANQGSEA. V dropped 5 bases and J dropped 2; count of bases not matched to a gene: 15. This CDR3 is built from 16 residues. The CDR3 loop is CSVTTSWRSYTYEQYF. The CDR3 coding sequence is TGCAGCGTTACGACTAGCTGGCGATCCTACACCTACGAGCAGTACTTC.

The chain recombines TRBV4-2 with TRBJ1-4, with 8 positions matching TRBD1. The germline V gene encodes CDR1 LGHNA and CDR2 YNFKEQ. With V trimmed by 3 bases and J by 8 bases, 11 bases remained unmatched. The CDR3 totals 16 residues. The CDR3 is CASSQARGQGDEKLFF. The CDR3 nucleotides are TGTGCCAGCAGCCAGGCGCGCGGACAGGGTGACGAAAAACTGTTTTTT.